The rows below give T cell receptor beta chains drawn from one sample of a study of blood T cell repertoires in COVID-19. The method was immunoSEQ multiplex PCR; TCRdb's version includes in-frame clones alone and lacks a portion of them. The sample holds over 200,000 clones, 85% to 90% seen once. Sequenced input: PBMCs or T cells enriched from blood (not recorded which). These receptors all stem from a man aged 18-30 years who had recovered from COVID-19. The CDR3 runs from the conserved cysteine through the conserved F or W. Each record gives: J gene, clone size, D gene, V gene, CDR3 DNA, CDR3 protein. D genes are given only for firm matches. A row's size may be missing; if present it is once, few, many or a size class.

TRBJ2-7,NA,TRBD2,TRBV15,TGTGCCACCAGCTCGGGACTAGGGTTCGCCGAGCAGTACTTC,CATSSGLGFAEQYF
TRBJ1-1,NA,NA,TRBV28,TGTGCCAGCAGTTCAAGGGCCAGGGACACTGAAGCTTTCTTT,CASSSRARDTEAFF
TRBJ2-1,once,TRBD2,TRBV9,TGTGCCAGCAGCGTAGAAGTTAGCGGGAGGTACAATGAGCAGTTCTTC,CASSVEVSGRYNEQFF
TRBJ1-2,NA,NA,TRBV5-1,TGCGCCAGCAGCTTGGAACTGGGACTCGAGGGTGGCTACACCTTC,CASSLELGLEGGYTF
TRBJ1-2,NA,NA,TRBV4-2,TGTGCCAGCAGCCAACAGACCGGGACTAACTATGGCTACACCTTC,CASSQQTGTNYGYTF
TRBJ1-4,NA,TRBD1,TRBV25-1,TGTGCCAGCAGTGTGGGACAGGGCCCTCGAACTAATGAAAAACTGTTTTTT,CASSVGQGPRTNEKLFF
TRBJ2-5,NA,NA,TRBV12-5,TGTGCTAGTGGTTTGGTACCGAGGGTTGGAGAGACCCAGTACTTC,CASGLVPRVGETQYF
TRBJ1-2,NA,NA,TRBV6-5,TGTGCCAGCAGTTATCGTCAGGGACTGGGCTACACCTTC,CASSYRQGLGYTF
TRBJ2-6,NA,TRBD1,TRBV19,TGTGCCAGTAGCGATTTACAGGGGGTGACTGGGGCCAACGTCCTGACTTTC,CASSDLQGVTGANVLTF
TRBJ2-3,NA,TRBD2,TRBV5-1,TGCGCCAGCAGCTTGCTAGCGGGGGTAGATACGCAGTATTTT,CASSLLAGVDTQYF
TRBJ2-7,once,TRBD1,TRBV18,TGTGCCAGCTCTCGGACAGGGGTCGGCTACGAGCAGTACTTC,CASSRTGVGYEQYF
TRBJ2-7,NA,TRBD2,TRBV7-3,TGTGCCAGCAGCAAAAAACTAGCGGGAGGAAGAAGCTACGAGCAGTACTTC,CASSKKLAGGRSYEQYF
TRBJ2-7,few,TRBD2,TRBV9,TGTGCCAGCAGCCCCCGTTTAGCGGGGTTCCAGTACTTC,CASSPRLAGFQYF
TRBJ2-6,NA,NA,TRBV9,TGTGCCAGCAGCGTACTGGACACCCCTGGGGCCAACGTCCTGACTTTC,CASSVLDTPGANVLTF
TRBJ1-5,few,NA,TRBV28,TGTGCCAGCAGAAGAGAGGGAGGCTATTCGAGCTCGGCCGTAAATCAGCCCCAGCATTTT,CASRREGGYSSSAVNQPQHF
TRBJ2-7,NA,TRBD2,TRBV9,TGTGCCAGCAGCGTACAGGGAGGGGAGCAGTACTTC,CASSVQGGEQYF
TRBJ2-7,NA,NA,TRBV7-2,TGTGCCAGCAGCTTAATTGGGAGATCCTACGAGCAGTACTTC,CASSLIGRSYEQYF
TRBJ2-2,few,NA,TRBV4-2,TGTGCCAGCAGCCAAGTTTTCGCGGGGCGGGGGCAAACCGGGGAGCTGTTTTTT,CASSQVFAGRGQTGELFF
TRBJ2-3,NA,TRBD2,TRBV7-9,TGTGCCAGCAGCCCAGGACTAGCGGGAGTGGTCACAGATACGCAGTATTTT,CASSPGLAGVVTDTQYF
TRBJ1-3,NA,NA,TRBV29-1,TGCAGCGGAATTACTGCTGGAAACACCATATATTTT,CSGITAGNTIYF
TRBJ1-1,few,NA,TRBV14,TGTGCCAGCAGCCAAGACCGACTGGAGAACACTGAAGCTTTCTTT,CASSQDRLENTEAFF
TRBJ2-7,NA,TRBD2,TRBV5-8,TGTGCCAGCAGCTGGGCGGGAGGGCCGGCAGAGCAGTACTTC,CASSWAGGPAEQYF
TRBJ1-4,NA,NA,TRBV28,TGTGCCAGCAGTTCCCACAAGAAAACTAATGAAAAACTGTTTTTT,CASSSHKKTNEKLFF
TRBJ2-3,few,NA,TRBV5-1,TGCGCCAGCAGCTTGGAGAGAGATACGCAGTATTTT,CASSLERDTQYF
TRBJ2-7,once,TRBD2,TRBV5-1,TGCGCCAGCAGCTTTTCGGAAACTAGCGGGAGGGGGTACGAGCAGTACTTC,CASSFSETSGRGYEQYF
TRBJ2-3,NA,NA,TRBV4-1,TGCGCCAGCAGCCAATGGCCTAGCGAAAGCACAGATACGCAGTATTTT,CASSQWPSESTDTQYF
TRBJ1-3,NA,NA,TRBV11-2,TGTGCCAGCAGCTTAGTAACAGACGGAAACACCATATATTTT,CASSLVTDGNTIYF
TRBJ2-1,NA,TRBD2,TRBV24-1,TGTGCCACCAGTGGCTCGGGGACTAGAGGGCCCAATGAGCAGTTCTTC,CATSGSGTRGPNEQFF
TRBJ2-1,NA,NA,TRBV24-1,TGTGCCACCAGCTTTAGTATCTACAATGAGCAGTTCTTC,CATSFSIYNEQFF
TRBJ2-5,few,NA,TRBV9,TGTGCCAGCAGCGTAGATGGTCACAACCTTCAAGAGACCCAGTACTTC,CASSVDGHNLQETQYF
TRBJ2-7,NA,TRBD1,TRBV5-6,TGTGCCAGCAGCTGGACTGGTGAAGGGGGCGTAAACGAGCAGTACTTC,CASSWTGEGGVNEQYF
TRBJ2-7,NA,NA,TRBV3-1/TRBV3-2,TGTGCCAGCAGCCAATACCCAGGAGGGACCTACGAGCAGTACTTC,CASSQYPGGTYEQYF
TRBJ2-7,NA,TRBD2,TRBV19,TGTGCCAGTAGGGGACTAGCGGGAGCCGGAGAGCAGTACTTC,CASRGLAGAGEQYF
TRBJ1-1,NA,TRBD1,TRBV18,TGTGCCAGCTCCCTACAGGGGACGGACACTGAAGCTTTCTTT,CASSLQGTDTEAFF
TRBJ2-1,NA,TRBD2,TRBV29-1,TGCAGCGTTTACTTAGTAGCGGGAGGGGGTAATGAGCAGTTCTTC,CSVYLVAGGGNEQFF
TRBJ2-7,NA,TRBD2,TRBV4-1,TGCGCCAGCAGTTATAGCTCTAGCGGGAGTTACGAGCAGTACTTC,CASSYSSSGSYEQYF
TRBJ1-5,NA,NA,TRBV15,TGTGCCACCAGCAGAGAAGGGGCTGGGAATCAGCCCCAGCATTTT,CATSREGAGNQPQHF
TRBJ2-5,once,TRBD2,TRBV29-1,TGCAGCTTTAAGTGGGGGGGGGTCCAAGAGACCCAGTACTTC,CSFKWGGVQETQYF
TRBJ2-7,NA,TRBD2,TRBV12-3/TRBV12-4,TGTGCCAGCAGTTCGCCGACTAGCGAGGAGCAGTACTTC,CASSSPTSEEQYF
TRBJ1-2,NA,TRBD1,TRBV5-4,TGTGCCAGCAGCCCTGGGACAGGGGAATTCTATGGCTACACCTTC,CASSPGTGEFYGYTF
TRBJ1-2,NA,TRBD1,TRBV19,TGTGCCAGTAGCGAGGACCGTGGAGGGGGCATCTATGGCTACACCTTC,CASSEDRGGGIYGYTF
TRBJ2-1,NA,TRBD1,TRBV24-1,TGTGCCACCAGTGAGCCGGACAGGGGGCGGCAACTCAATGAGCAGTTCTTC,CATSEPDRGRQLNEQFF
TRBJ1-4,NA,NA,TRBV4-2,TGTGCCAGCAGCCAAGCAGTAGGGAGGGAGGAAAAACTGTTTTTT,CASSQAVGREEKLFF
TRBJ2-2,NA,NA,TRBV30,TGTGCCTGGAGTGTAATTGGGACATTGAACACCGGGGAGCTGTTTTTT,CAWSVIGTLNTGELFF
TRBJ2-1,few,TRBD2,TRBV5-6,TGTGCCAGCAGCCGGGGACTAGCGGAGCTCCCAGAGAACAATGAGCAGTTCTTC,CASSRGLAELPENNEQFF
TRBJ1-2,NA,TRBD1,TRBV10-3,TGTGCCATCAGTCTATTGACAGGGGGGCGCGAGTCTAGTGGCTACACCTTC,CAISLLTGGRESSGYTF
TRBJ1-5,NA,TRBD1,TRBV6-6,TGTGCCAGCAGTCCCCAGGGGGCGGGGCATAATAGCAATCAGCCCCAGCATTTT,CASSPQGAGHNSNQPQHF